These 18 T cell receptor beta chains were all obtained from the same sample, sequenced in a study of CD8 T cells in Susac syndrome. Random hexamers served to reverse transcribe roughly 0.5 to 1 ug RNA. TCRdb analysed the immunoSEQ multiplex PCR reads with MiXCR anew, one entry per CDR3 protein. The sample consists of over 150,000 distinct CDR3 sequences, 90% to 97% of them appearing once. Sample: CD4+ T cells from PBMCs. The source is a human donor with Susac syndrome.

The chain carries TRBV18 and TRBJ2-7, with a tentative D call TRBD1 (5 bases). Per germline, CDR1 KGHSH and CDR2 LQKENI. The CDR3 loop spans 13 amino acids. Trimming shortened V by 3 bases and J by 3 bases, and 9 bases separated the two germline ends. CDR3 DNA: TGTGCCAGCTCACCCTCGCAGGGCTACGAGCAGTACTTC. Translated, it gives CASSPSQGYEQYF. The entire variable domain, with the rest obtained from reference TRBV18 and TRBJ2-7, is as follows: NAGVMQNPRHLVRRRGQEARLRCSPMKGHSHVYWYRQLPEEGLKFMVYLQKENIIDESGMPKERFSAEFPKEGPSILRIQQVVRGDSAAYFCASSPSQGYEQYFGPGTRLTVT.

The gene calls are TRBV6-2 or TRBV6-3 and TRBJ2-1, with TRBD2 matching over 10 bases. The CDR3 extends over 14 amino acids. The V and J ends lost 2 bases and 15 bases, in that order; junction bases with no gene match: 10. Germline CDR1 reads MNHEY; CDR2 reads SVGEGT. This chain's CDR3 is CASSYALAGAWSFF. CDR3 coding DNA: TGTGCCAGCAGTTACGCCCTAGCGGGAGCTTGGTCGTTCTTC.

The sample holds one count of this clonotype. The chain is built from TRBV20-1 and TRBJ2-7, with 12 positions matching TRBD2. The CDR3 has 15 amino acids. Per germline, CDR1 DFQATT and CDR2 SNEGSKA (reference sequence). The J segment lost 3 bases and the V segment lost 6 bases, leaving 9 bases of the junction unmatched. The CDR3 coding sequence is TGCAGTGCCCAGGGCCTAGCGGGAGGGAACTACGAGCAGTACTTC. Translation: CSAQGLAGGNYEQYF.

V is TRBV6-4 and J is TRBJ2-3; 9 bases are shared with TRBD2. The CDR3 contains 14 residues. V trimming: 3 bases; J trimming: 5 bases; junction bases outside the gene matches: 3. Looked up from germline, CDR1 is MRHNA and CDR2 is SNTAGT. This CDR3 is CASSDAGGQDTQYF. The DNA for the CDR3 is TGTGCCAGCAGTGATGCGGGGGGGCAAGATACGCAGTATTTT.

CDR3 region: CASSYDLQQETQYF. In DNA, the CDR3 is TGTGCCAGCAGCTACGACTTACAACAAGAGACCCAGTACTTC. This rearrangement joins TRBV28 to TRBJ2-5; D is uncertain. Looked up from germline, CDR1 is MDHEN and CDR2 is SYDVKM. The CDR3 spans 14 residues. The V and J ends lost 6 bases and 2 bases respectively, with 13 bases between them.

The V and J genes are TRBV20-1 and TRBJ1-1; D not resolved. Trimming removed 0 bases from V and 1 base from J, with 6 bases in between. The CDR3 has 13 amino acids. CDR1 and CDR2 (germline): DFQATT, SNEGSKA (reference sequence). The CDR3 reads CSARDYRNTEAFF. The CDR3 coding sequence is TGCAGTGCTAGAGATTACAGGAACACTGAAGCTTTCTTT.

The V and J genes are TRBV20-1 and TRBJ2-5; 11 bases are a match to TRBD2. J was trimmed by 5 bases and V by 0 bases; bases with no gene match: 8. The CDR3 is 16 residues long. Germline values: CDR1 DFQATT, CDR2 SNEGSKA (reference sequence). In DNA form, the CDR3 reads TGCAGTGCTAGAGATCCGCTAGCGGGGGGCCCGGAGACCCAGTACTTC. Amino acids: CSARDPLAGGPETQYF.

The sample holds one count of this clonotype. CDR3 region: CASSSPGRGNTEAFF. The CDR3, as DNA: TGTGCCAGCTCCTCCCCGGGGCGAGGGAACACTGAAGCTTTCTTT. The genes are TRBV5-6 and TRBJ1-1; tentative D call: TRBD1 (5 bases). This CDR3 comprises 15 residues. Germline V gene lookup returns CDR1 SGHDT and CDR2 YYEEEE. Trimming took off 7 bases at V and 1 base at J, with 17 bases between the two ends.

This sequence joins TRBV27 and TRBJ1-2, with 9 bases fitting TRBD1. V was pared by 5 bases and J by 0 bases, with 13 bases of the junction left unmatched. The CDR3 has 18 residues. Per the germline V gene, CDR1 is MNHEY and CDR2 is SMNVEV (reference sequence). DNA of the CDR3: TGTGCCAGCAGTCGACAGGGGGTTAGTAACTTAGCTAACTATGGCTACACCTTC. Translated: CASSRQGVSNLANYGYTF.

This clonotype was recorded once. This rearrangement joins TRBV29-1 to TRBJ1-1; the match to TRBD1 covers 7 bases. With V trimmed by 8 bases and J by 3 bases, 3 bases remained unmatched. This CDR3 region has 11 residues. Germline V CDR1 and CDR2: SQVTM, ANQGSEA. The CDR3 loop reads CSSTGDTEAFF. The CDR3 bases are TGCAGCTCAACAGGGGACACTGAAGCTTTCTTT.

This rearrangement joins TRBV11-2 to TRBJ1-4; no clear D. V dropped 8 bases and J dropped 5 bases, with 12 bases sitting between them. Germline V gene data show CDR1 as SGHAT and CDR2 as FQNNGV. The CDR3 length is 13 residues. The DNA of the CDR3 is TGTGCCAGCCGAGGGCCCCACAATGAAAAACTGTTTTTT. Translating gives CASRGPHNEKLFF.

The chain couples TRBV11-2 to TRBJ2-7; D not resolved. There are 13 residues in the CDR3. Trimming left V 5 bases short and J 3 bases short, with 11 bases between. Germline V gives CDR1 SGHAT, CDR2 FQNNGV. The DNA for the CDR3 is TGTGCCAGCAGCCTACCCTCGGGCTACGAGCAGTACGTC. Protein: CASSLPSGYEQYV.

This clonotype was detected a few times. This chain uses TRBV27 with TRBJ2-6, with unresolved D. This CDR3 is 13 amino acids long. Trimming removed 0 bases at V and 3 bases at J, with 0 bases between. From germline, CDR1 is MNHEY and CDR2 SMNVEV (reference sequence). The CDR3 nucleotides are TGTGCCAGCAGTTTATCTGGGGCCAACGTCCTGACTTTC. Amino acid sequence: CASSLSGANVLTF.

This chain uses TRBV27 with TRBJ1-6, with D unresolved. Looked up from germline, CDR1 is MNHEY and CDR2 is SMNVEV (reference sequence). Trimming cost V 8 bases and J 4 bases, with 9 bases left between them. The CDR3 contains 13 residues. The CDR3, as DNA: TGTGCCAGCGCAGATTCATATAATTCACCCCTCCACTTT. Translation gives CASADSYNSPLHF.

The genes are TRBV20-1 and TRBJ2-3; 9 nucleotides match TRBD2. The V gene's germline CDR1 is DFQATT and CDR2 SNEGSKA (reference sequence). CDR3 length: 14 amino acids. After removal of 8 bases from V and 0 bases from J, the junction contained 6 bases not matched to a gene. CDR3 sequence (DNA): TGCAGTCACCTGACTAGCGGAAGCACAGATACGCAGTATTTT. This translates into CSHLTSGSTDTQYF.

This sequence joins TRBV7-2 and TRBJ2-3; TRBD2 aligns across 11 bases. The germline CDR1 and CDR2 sequences are SGHTA and FQGNSA. The J segment lost 2 bases and the V segment lost 6 bases, leaving 7 bases of the junction unmatched. The CDR3 runs to 16 residues. The CDR3 here is CASSSASGRTTDTQYF. The CDR3 nucleotides are TGTGCCAGCAGTTCGGCTAGCGGGAGGACCACAGATACGCAGTATTTT.

The chain is built from TRBV2 and TRBJ2-2, with D possibly matching TRBD2 (6 bases). The V end lost 7 bases, the J end lost 9 bases, and 15 bases lay between the germline ends. The CDR3 totals 13 residues. Looked up from germline, CDR1 is SNHLY and CDR2 is FYNNEI. For the CDR3, the DNA is TGTGCCAGCACGGAGGGACTGGCGCGGGAGCTGTTTTTT. It yields the protein CASTEGLARELFF.

The CDR3 region has the DNA TGCAGCGTCGTCCCGGGACAGGGGGCTTTCTACGAGCAGTACTTC. Translation: CSVVPGQGAFYEQYF. The V and J genes are TRBV29-1 and TRBJ2-7, with 12 nucleotides matching TRBD1. The CDR3 consists of 15 residues. Germline CDR1 SQVTM, CDR2 ANQGSEA. V lost 6 bases and J lost 3; bases outside the gene matches: 9.